The 28 T cell receptor beta chains below all came from one sample that was sequenced in a study of OX40 agonist ivuxolimab in advanced cancers. The table came from immunoSEQ multiplex PCR; TCRdb's copy has only in-frame clones and leaves some out. This table holds about 31,000 clones, around 90% found once. The sequencing used CD4+ or CD8+ T cells sorted from blood, collected in a trial of the OX40 agonist ivuxolimab. Source of these receptors: an adult with an advanced solid tumor such as melanoma, head and neck, liver or kidney cancer.

The chain employs TRBV28 and TRBJ2-7; D is unclear. CDR3 length: 13 residues. The V end lost 7 bases, the J end lost 4 bases, and 14 bases lay between the germline ends. Germline CDR1 MDHEN, CDR2 SYDVKM. The CDR3 spells CASTWGFGYEQYF. DNA for the CDR3: TGTGCCAGCACCTGGGGTTTCGGATACGAGCAGTACTTC.

The chain has TRBV28 and TRBJ2-5, with 10 bases lining up with TRBD1. Germline CDR1 is MDHEN and CDR2 is SYDVKM. The CDR3 sequence is 15 residues long. V lost 1 base to trimming and J lost 3 bases; unmatched junction nucleotides: 2. CDR3 in amino acids: CASSLLGQGKETQYF. CDR3 DNA: TGTGCCAGCAGTTTATTGGGACAGGGGAAAGAGACCCAGTACTTC.

This clone was counted between two and nine times. The sample holds other DNA sequences that translate to the same CDR3. The CDR3 coding sequence is TGTGCCAGCTCCCTGGGAGGGGTTGGCAATCAGCCCCAGCATTTT. It translates to CASSLGGVGNQPQHF. V gene TRBV27 combines with J gene TRBJ1-5; a possible D gene is TRBD1 (5 bases). This CDR3 comprises 15 residues. V was shortened by 8 bases and J by 2 bases, with 16 bases between the two germline ends. Germline V gene lookup returns CDR1 MNHEY and CDR2 SMNVEV (reference sequence).

The chain recombines TRBV19 with TRBJ2-7, with D unclear. Trimming shortened V by 3 bases and J by 1 base, and 13 bases separated the two germline ends. The CDR3 covers 15 residues. The germline CDR1 and CDR2 sequences are LNHDA and SQIVND (reference sequence). CDR3 protein: CASSINQAVSYEQYF. The CDR3, as DNA: TGTGCCAGTAGTATTAATCAGGCGGTATCCTACGAGCAGTACTTC.

The chain joins TRBV7-8 to TRBJ2-3; TRBD2 agrees at 9 bases. The trim removed 2 bases at V and 6 bases at J, leaving 9 bases unmatched. This CDR3 has 16 amino acids. CDR1 is SGHVS, CDR2 FQNEAQ, per germline. CDR3 residues: CASSLIGGGATDTQYF. DNA for the CDR3: TGTGCCAGCAGCTTAATTGGCGGGGGGGCCACGGATACGCAGTATTTT.

The V and J genes are TRBV19 and TRBJ1-5; D unresolved. The CDR3 is made up of 13 amino acids. The V gene's germline CDR1 is LNHDA and CDR2 SQIVND (reference sequence). V was trimmed by 7 bases and J by 0 bases, leaving 7 bases between them. The CDR3 spells CASNSNSNQPQHF. CDR3 DNA: TGTGCCAGTAACAGTAATAGCAATCAGCCCCAGCATTTT.

The chain combines TRBV9 with TRBJ2-1; 11 nucleotides align to TRBD2. The CDR3 loop spans 15 amino acids. Germline V CDR1 and CDR2: SGDLS, YYNGEE. V trimming: 4 bases; J trimming: 4 bases; junction bases outside the gene matches: 4. The CDR3, as DNA: TGTGCCAGCAGCACAGGGACTAGCGGTTACAATGAGCAGTTCTTC. Translating gives CASSTGTSGYNEQFF. Full variable domain (rest looked up from reference TRBV9 and TRBJ2-1): DSGVTQTPKHLITATGQRVTLRCSPRSGDLSVYWYQQSLDQGLQFLIQYYNGEERAKGNILERFSAQQFPDLHSELNLSSLELGDSALYFCASSTGTSGYNEQFFGPGTRLTVL.

This chain links TRBV29-1 with TRBJ2-7; 10 nucleotides line up with TRBD2. This CDR3 is 13 amino acids long. From germline, CDR1 is SQVTM and CDR2 ANQGSEA. V trimming: 3 bases; J trimming: 7 bases; junction bases outside the gene matches: 6. The CDR3 DNA reads as TGCAGCGTTGAGAGCGGGGGGGCTACGGAGCAGTACTTC. This codes for CSVESGGATEQYF.

The rearrangement uses TRBV4-3 and TRBJ2-2; perhaps TRBD1 as D (6 bases). Germline V lookup: CDR1 LGHNA, CDR2 YSLEER. V gave up 0 bases and J gave up 9 bases, with 20 bases separating them. The CDR3 has 17 amino acids. CDR3: CASSQDLFQGRERELFF. The CDR3 DNA is TGCGCCAGCAGCCAAGACCTCTTCCAGGGGAGAGAGAGGGAGCTGTTTTTT.

Only one count was recorded for this clone. The chain recombines TRBV5-5 with TRBJ2-5, with D possibly matching TRBD1 (5 bases). Germline V gene data show CDR1 as SGHKS and CDR2 as YYEKEE (reference sequence). Between the trimmed V and J ends, which lost 3 bases and 1 base, there was a span of 10 bases. The CDR3 is 14 residues long. Here the CDR3 reads CASSWGDSQETQYF. CDR3 nucleotide sequence: TGTGCCAGCAGCTGGGGTGACAGCCAAGAGACCCAGTACTTC.

The chain couples TRBV28 to TRBJ1-6; 7 bases match TRBD1. The CDR3 covers 15 residues. J was trimmed by 8 bases and V by 5 bases; bases with no gene match: 9. Germline assignment: CDR1 MDHEN and CDR2 SYDVKM. CDR3 sequence (DNA): TGTGCCAGCAGTATTGCCAGGGGGACGGATTCACCCCTCCACTTT. Amino acid sequence: CASSIARGTDSPLHF. The full variable domain, with the rest looked up from reference TRBV28 and TRBJ1-6, is DVKVTQSSRYLVKRTGEKVFLECVQDMDHENMFWYRQDPGLGLRLIYFSYDVKMKEKGDIPEGYSVSREKKERFSLILESASTNQTSMYLCASSIARGTDSPLHFGNGTRLTVT.

V usage is TRBV10-3 and J usage is TRBJ2-7; a possible D gene is TRBD1 (5 bases). Trimming removed 4 bases from V and 4 bases from J, with 11 bases in between. This CDR3 is built from 13 residues. CDR1 and CDR2 from the germline V gene are ENHRY and SYGVKD. The CDR3 DNA reads as TGTGCCATCAGTGGCCCCCAGGGTTACGAGCAGTACTTC. Translated, it gives CAISGPQGYEQYF.

J is TRBJ2-4 and V is TRBV28; D possibly matches TRBD1 or TRBD2 (5 bases each). The CDR3 sequence is 19 residues long. The V gene lost 6 bases and the J gene lost 0 bases, with 24 bases spanning the gap. CDR1 is MDHEN and CDR2 is SYDVKM in the germline V gene. The CDR3 DNA is TGTGCCAGCAGCCACCCCGGGGCCCGAGTCGAGCTAGCCAAAAACATTCAGTACTTC. Translating gives CASSHPGARVELAKNIQYF.

The CDR3 DNA sequence: TGTGCCAGCAGTTTAAGGCATCTAGCGGGGTATCAAGATACGCAGTATTTT. Its protein is CASSLRHLAGYQDTQYF. The chain employs TRBV28 and TRBJ2-3; TRBD2 matches 9 bases. CDR3 length: 17 residues. V was pared by 2 bases and J by 5 bases, with 11 bases of the junction left unmatched. Per germline, CDR1 MDHEN and CDR2 SYDVKM.

The chain carries TRBV7-8 and TRBJ2-2, with D tentatively TRBD1 (5 bases). Trimming removed 4 bases from V and 1 base from J, with 7 bases in between. The CDR3 has 14 amino acids. The germline V gene encodes CDR1 SGHVS and CDR2 FQNEAQ. CDR3 residues: CASSYGQNTGELFF. CDR3 nucleotides: TGTGCCAGCAGCTACGGACAGAACACCGGGGAGCTGTTTTTT.

A few counts support this clone. The genes are TRBV7-3 and TRBJ2-3, with a weak D call TRBD1 (5 bases). Germline CDR1 is SGHTA and CDR2 is FQGTGA. This CDR3 region has 15 residues. The V end was cut by 1 base, the J end by 2 bases, with 10 bases between. CDR3 DNA: TGTGCCAGCAGCTTAATGGGCAGGGACACAGATACGCAGTATTTT. Translation gives CASSLMGRDTDTQYF. The full variable domain, with the rest looked up from reference TRBV7-3 and TRBJ2-3, is GAGVSQTPSNKVTEKGKYVELRCDPISGHTALYWYRQSLGQGPEFLIYFQGTGAADDSGLPNDRFFAVRPEGSVSTLKIQRTERGDSAVYLCASSLMGRDTDTQYFGPGTRLTVL.

This CDR3 reads CASSPNRVEQYF. CDR3 in DNA: TGTGCCAGCAGTCCGAACCGGGTGGAGCAGTACTTC. The chain combines TRBV27 with TRBJ2-7; D is uncertain. Germline-derived CDR1 and CDR2 are MNHEY and SMNVEV (reference sequence). There are 12 residues in the CDR3. V lost 5 bases to trimming and J lost 7 bases, with 12 bases between them.

The rearrangement uses TRBV27 and TRBJ1-5; no clear D. The germline V and J ends were trimmed by 2 bases and 4 bases, with 6 bases remaining between them. The length of the CDR3 is 13 residues. CDR1 and CDR2 from the germline V gene are MNHEY and SMNVEV (reference sequence). The CDR3 nucleotides read TGTGCCAGCAGTTTAATAGGAAATCAGCCCCAGCATTTT. Protein sequence: CASSLIGNQPQHF.

This clone qualifies as medium-sized. This chain connects TRBV21-1 to TRBJ1-2. TRBV21-1 corresponds to a pseudogene. The length of the CDR3 is 14 residues. The CDR3 region is CASSSRRSENGYTF. CDR3 nucleotide sequence: TGTGCCAGCAGCTCCAGGAGGAGTGAAAATGGCTACACCTTC.

The genes are TRBV11-2 and TRBJ2-3, with no clear D. From germline, CDR1 is SGHAT and CDR2 FQNNGV. Trimming removed 5 bases at V and 0 bases at J, with 6 bases between. This CDR3 spans 13 amino acids. In DNA form, the CDR3 reads TGTGCCAGCAGCCCCCCCAGCACAGATACGCAGTATTTT. It specifies CASSPPSTDTQYF.

CDR3 sequence (DNA): TGTGCCAGCAGCGTAGTATCAGGAGCGAACACTGAAGCTTTCTTT. It translates to CASSVVSGANTEAFF. The genes are TRBV9 and TRBJ1-1; no firm D call. There are 15 residues in the CDR3. In germline, CDR1 is SGDLS, CDR2 YYNGEE. Between the trimmed V and J ends, which lost 0 bases and 1 base, there was a span of 10 bases.

This rearrangement joins TRBV27 to TRBJ1-5, with D possibly TRBD1 on 6 matching bases. This CDR3 has 14 amino acids. V lost 3 bases to trimming and J lost 7 bases, with 13 bases between them. Germline V CDR1 and CDR2: MNHEY, SMNVEV (reference sequence). This CDR3 reads CASSFVGGGQPQHF. The DNA of the CDR3 is TGTGCCAGCAGTTTCGTGGGGGGCGGACAGCCCCAGCATTTT.

V usage is TRBV19 and J usage is TRBJ2-7, with D tentatively TRBD1 (6 bases). From germline, CDR1 is LNHDA and CDR2 SQIVND (reference sequence). The CDR3 sequence is 12 residues long. V gave up 9 bases and J gave up 6 bases, with 15 bases separating them. The DNA for the CDR3 is TGTGCCAGCGGACGGCGAGGGGGCGAGCAGTACTTC. It encodes CASGRRGGEQYF.

The V call is TRBV27, the J call TRBJ2-7; maybe TRBD1 (8 bases). Germline lookup yields CDR1 MNHEY and CDR2 SMNVEV (reference sequence). The CDR3 consists of 14 residues. V lost 2 bases to trimming and J lost 3 bases, with 11 bases between them. CDR3 nucleotides: TGTGCCAGCAGTTTAAACAGGGGGGGCTACGAGCAGTACTTC. Its translation: CASSLNRGGYEQYF.

The chain employs TRBV30 and TRBJ2-3; D unclear. The V end was cut by 4 bases, the J end by 2 bases, with 7 bases between. Germline values: CDR1 GTSNPN, CDR2 SVGIG (reference sequence). The CDR3 is 12 amino acids. CDR3 in amino acids: CAWIPHTDTQYF. The CDR3, as DNA: TGTGCCTGGATTCCCCACACAGATACGCAGTATTTT. The full variable domain, its missing parts supplied by reference TRBV30 and TRBJ2-3, is SQTIHQWPATLVQPVGSPLSLECTVEGTSNPNLYWYRQAAGRGLQLLFYSVGIGQISSEVPQNLSASRPQDRQFILSSKKLLLSDSGFYLCAWIPHTDTQYFGPGTRLTVL.

This clone occurred a few times. This sequence joins TRBV2 and TRBJ1-5, with D unclear. The CDR3 covers 14 residues. V shed 2 bases and J shed 7 bases, with 12 bases lying between them. CDR1 and CDR2 from the germline V gene are SNHLY and FYNNEI. The CDR3 sequence: CASSEKSGAQPQHF. CDR3 DNA sequence: TGTGCCAGCAGTGAAAAGTCGGGAGCGCAGCCCCAGCATTTT.

The chain joins TRBV11-2 to TRBJ2-7; D may be TRBD2 (5 bases). Germline CDR1 reads SGHAT; CDR2 reads FQNNGV. CDR3 size: 14 residues. V shed 1 base and J shed 2 bases, with 9 bases lying between them. The CDR3 nucleotides read TGTGCCAGCAGCTTAGGAGGGCCAACCTACGAGCAGTACTTC. This encodes CASSLGGPTYEQYF.

The V gene is TRBV6-5, the J gene TRBJ2-6; D is unresolved. V was pared by 7 bases and J by 6 bases, with 13 bases between. The CDR3 has 14 residues. Germline values: CDR1 MNHEY, CDR2 SVGAGI. Here the CDR3 reads CASTGAGVANVLTF. In DNA form, the CDR3 reads TGTGCCAGCACCGGCGCAGGAGTGGCCAACGTCCTGACTTTC.